This TCR beta chain was sequenced for a study of cytomegalovirus exposure and HLA in healthy donors. Findings and limits, study-wide: The sole available immune exposure information was CMV serostatus.

The PCR contained 60 Vbeta and 13 Jbeta primers. This table comes from immunoSEQ multiplex PCR, and its TCRdb copy is limited to in-frame clones, with some not included. The table shows about 180,000 clones, with 70% to 75% occurring only once. It was healthy bone marrow donors who served as donors. To note about this clone: Its cognate antigen is unknown.

The CDR3 extends over 12 amino acids. CDR1 is MNHEY and CDR2 is SVGAGI in the germline V gene. Trimming stripped 7 bases from V and 4 bases from J, with 8 bases between. This clonotype originated in a male donor in good health and CMV-seronegative. Sequencing was performed on PBMCs. The rearrangement links TRBV6-5 to TRBJ1-5; no clear D gene. In DNA, the CDR3 is TGTGCCAGCATGGGCGTAAATCAGCCCCAGCATTTT. Protein sequence: CASMGVNQPQHF.